The clone carrying this T cell receptor (beta chain) was seen only a few times. In the PCR, 60 Vbeta and 13 Jbeta primers were used. Libraries were prepared by immunoSEQ multiplex PCR; TCRdb keeps only in-frame clonotypes and omits some of them. The sample shows about 220,000 clones, 82% of them seen only once. Germline V gene data show CDR1 as SSHAT and CDR2 as FNYEAQ (reference sequence). The CDR3 has 13 residues. V lost 6 bases to trimming and J lost 7 bases; unmatched junction nucleotides: 9. The data belong to a study of cytomegalovirus exposure and HLA in healthy donors. Overall study: Genotyping of about 400 donors showed that 65% to 90% belonged to the Caucasian-associated ancestry cluster.

Healthy bone marrow donors made up the donors. This receptor was obtained from a woman aged 40 to 55 in good health and CMV-seropositive. The rearrangement links TRBV7-7 to TRBJ2-7; 7 bases map to TRBD2. Sequencing was performed on PBMCs. The CDR3 loop is CASSPRIGGEQYF. In DNA, the CDR3 is TGTGCCAGCAGTCCTCGGATCGGGGGGGAGCAGTACTTC.